This entry describes one T cell receptor beta chain. From germline, CDR1 is SGHTA and CDR2 FQGNSA. Trimming cost V 5 bases and J 4 bases; bases outside gene matches: 9. The CDR3 extends over 18 amino acids. These data originate in a study of blood T cell repertoires in COVID-19. About the research overall: Both acute and convalescent COVID-19 samples were obtained from the United States, Italy and Spain. Nucleic acid was either cDNA or gDNA, and it came from T cells, B-cell-depleted T cells, or PBMCs.

Per the original data handling: Quantification of nucleated cells was approximated via reference gene primer amplification. Libraries were prepared by immunoSEQ multiplex PCR; TCRdb keeps only in-frame clonotypes and omits some of them. That table supplies the V and J calls and clone size; D and trimming were determined from the DNA. Found here are about 58,000 clones, approximately 91% of them singletons; the top ten hold 14%. The V and J genes are TRBV7-2 and TRBJ2-3, with TRBD2 identical over 16 bases. Sequenced: peripheral blood. The receptor was derived from a woman aged 55-69 years with active COVID-19. The CDR3, as DNA: TGTGCCAGCAGCAAGACGGGACTAGCGGGGGGGCCGTCAGATACGCAGTATTTT. It is translated as CASSKTGLAGGPSDTQYF.